This T cell receptor (beta chain) emerged from a study of shared clonotypes between healthy human individuals. CDR1 is MNHNY, CDR2 SVGAGI, per germline (reference sequence). V was shortened by 6 bases and J by 0 bases, with 11 bases between the two germline ends. There are 15 residues in the CDR3. Here immunoSEQ multiplex PCR was the method, and the copy in TCRdb shows in-frame clones only, minus some. Of about half a million clones in the sample, around 77% were seen once. The sample holds one count of this clone. This TCR was recovered from a woman aged 35 to 49 in good health. Some clones in this sample may be carry-over from other donors' samples. Sequenced material: PBMCs. The genes are TRBV6-6 and TRBJ2-2, with D possibly being TRBD2 (6 bases). CDR3 region: CASRPGLANTGELFF. The CDR3 DNA follows: TGTGCCAGCAGACCGGGACTCGCGAACACCGGGGAGCTGTTTTTT.